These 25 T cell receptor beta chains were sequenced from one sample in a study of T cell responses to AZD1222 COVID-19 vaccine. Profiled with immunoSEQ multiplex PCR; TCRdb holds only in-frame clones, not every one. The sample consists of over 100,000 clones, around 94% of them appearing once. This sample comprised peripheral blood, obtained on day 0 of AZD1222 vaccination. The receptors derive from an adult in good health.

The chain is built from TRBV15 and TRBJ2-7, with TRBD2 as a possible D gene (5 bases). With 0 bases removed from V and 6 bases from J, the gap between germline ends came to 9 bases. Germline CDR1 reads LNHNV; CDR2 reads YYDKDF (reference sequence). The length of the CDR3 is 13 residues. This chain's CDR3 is CATSREGGSEQYF. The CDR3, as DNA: TGTGCCACCAGCAGAGAAGGTGGGAGCGAGCAGTACTTC.

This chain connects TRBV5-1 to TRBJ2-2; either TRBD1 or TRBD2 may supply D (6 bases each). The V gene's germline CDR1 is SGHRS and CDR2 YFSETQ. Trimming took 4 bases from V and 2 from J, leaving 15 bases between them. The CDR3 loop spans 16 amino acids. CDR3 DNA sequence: TGCGCCAGCAGCGGGGGGCAGGACCTTAACACCGGGGAGCTGTTTTTT. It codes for CASSGGQDLNTGELFF.

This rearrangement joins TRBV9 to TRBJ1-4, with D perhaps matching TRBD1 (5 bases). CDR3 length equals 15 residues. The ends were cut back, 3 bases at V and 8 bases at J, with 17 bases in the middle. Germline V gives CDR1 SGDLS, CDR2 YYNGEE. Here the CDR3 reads CASSAHHAEGEKLFF. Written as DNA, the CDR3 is TGTGCCAGCAGCGCCCACCATGCCGAGGGGGAAAAACTGTTTTTT. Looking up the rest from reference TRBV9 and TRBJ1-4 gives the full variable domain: DSGVTQTPKHLITATGQRVTLRCSPRSGDLSVYWYQQSLDQGLQFLIQYYNGEERAKGNILERFSAQQFPDLHSELNLSSLELGDSALYFCASSAHHAEGEKLFFGSGTQLSVL.

The CDR3: CASSPLTGVKGYTF. CDR3 sequence (DNA): TGCGCCAGCAGCCCCTTGACAGGGGTGAAGGGCTACACCTTC. The gene calls are TRBV5-1 and TRBJ1-2; 8 nucleotides line up with TRBD1. Per the germline V gene, CDR1 is SGHRS and CDR2 is YFSETQ. J lost 8 bases, V lost 4 bases, and 10 bases had no gene match. CDR3 length equals 14 residues.

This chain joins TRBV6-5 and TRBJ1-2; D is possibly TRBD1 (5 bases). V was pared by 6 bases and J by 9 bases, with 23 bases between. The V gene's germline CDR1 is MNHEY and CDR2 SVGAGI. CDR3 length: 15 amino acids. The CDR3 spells CASSRSFDSAMSYTF. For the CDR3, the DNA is TGTGCCAGCAGCAGAAGCTTCGACAGCGCTATGAGCTACACCTTC.

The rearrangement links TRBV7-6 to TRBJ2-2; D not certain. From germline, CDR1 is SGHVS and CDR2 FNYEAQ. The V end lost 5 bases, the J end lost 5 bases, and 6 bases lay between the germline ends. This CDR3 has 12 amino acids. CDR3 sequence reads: CASSLKTGELFF. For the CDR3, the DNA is TGTGCCAGCAGCCTGAAAACCGGGGAGCTGTTTTTT.

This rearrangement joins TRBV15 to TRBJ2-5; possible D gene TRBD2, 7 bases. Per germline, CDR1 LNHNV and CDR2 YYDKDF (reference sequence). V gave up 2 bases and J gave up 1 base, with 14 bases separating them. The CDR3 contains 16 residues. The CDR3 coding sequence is TGTGCCACCAGCAGACCTGGGCGGGGGCCCCAAGAGACCCAGTACTTC. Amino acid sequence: CATSRPGRGPQETQYF.

The CDR3 region is CASSQGPVGGSYEQYF. The CDR3 DNA reads TGCGCCAGCAGCCAAGGTCCGGTTGGCGGCTCCTACGAGCAGTACTTC. The chain combines TRBV4-1 with TRBJ2-7; D unclear. This CDR3 spans 16 amino acids. CDR1 and CDR2 (germline): MGHRA, YSYEKL. Trimming left V 1 base short and J 0 bases short, with 13 bases between.

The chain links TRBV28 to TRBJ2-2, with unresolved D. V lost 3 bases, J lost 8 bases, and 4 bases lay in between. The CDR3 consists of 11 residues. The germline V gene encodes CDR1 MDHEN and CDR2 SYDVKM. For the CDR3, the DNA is TGTGCCAGCAGTTTTTGGGGGGAGCTGTTTTTT. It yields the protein CASSFWGELFF.

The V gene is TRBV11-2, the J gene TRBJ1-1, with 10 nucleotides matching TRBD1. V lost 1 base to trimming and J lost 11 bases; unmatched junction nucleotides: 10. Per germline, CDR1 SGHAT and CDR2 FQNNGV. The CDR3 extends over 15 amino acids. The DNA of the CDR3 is TGTGCCAGCAGCTTAGCTCGGGGACAGGGGAAATTGGCTTTCTTT. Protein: CASSLARGQGKLAFF. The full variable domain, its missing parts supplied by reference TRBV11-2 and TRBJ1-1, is EAGVAQSPRYKIIEKRQSVAFWCNPISGHATLYWYQQILGQGPKLLIQFQNNGVVDDSQLPKDRFSAERLKGVDSTLKIQPAKLEDSAVYLCASSLARGQGKLAFFGQGTRLTVV.

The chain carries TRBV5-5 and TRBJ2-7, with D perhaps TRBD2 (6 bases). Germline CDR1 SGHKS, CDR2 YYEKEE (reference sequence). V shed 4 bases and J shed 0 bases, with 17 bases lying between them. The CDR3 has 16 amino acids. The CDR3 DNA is TGTGCCAGCAGCGCTGCGGGATTTTTCCTCTCCTACGAGCAGTACTTC. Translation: CASSAAGFFLSYEQYF.

The CDR3 here is CASSDGGTDYQPQHF. The DNA for the CDR3 is TGTGCCAGCAGCGACGGTGGGACAGATTATCAGCCCCAGCATTTT. The chain uses TRBV6-5 and TRBJ1-5, with 7 bases identical to TRBD1. V lost 6 bases, J lost 5 bases, and 10 bases stayed unmatched. From germline, CDR1 is MNHEY and CDR2 SVGAGI. The CDR3 spans 15 residues.

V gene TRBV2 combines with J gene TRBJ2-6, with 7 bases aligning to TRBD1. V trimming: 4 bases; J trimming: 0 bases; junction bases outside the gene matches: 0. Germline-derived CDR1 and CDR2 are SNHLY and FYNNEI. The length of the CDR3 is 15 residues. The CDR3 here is CASSGDSSGANVLTF. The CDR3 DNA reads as TGTGCCAGCAGTGGGGACAGCTCTGGGGCCAACGTCCTGACTTTC.

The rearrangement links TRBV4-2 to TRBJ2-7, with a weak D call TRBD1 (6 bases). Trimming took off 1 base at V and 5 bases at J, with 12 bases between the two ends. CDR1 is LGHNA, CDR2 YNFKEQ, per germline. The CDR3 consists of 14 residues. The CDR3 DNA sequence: TGTGCCAGCAGCCAAGTCCAGGGGTCCCACGAGCAGTACTTC. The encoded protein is CASSQVQGSHEQYF.

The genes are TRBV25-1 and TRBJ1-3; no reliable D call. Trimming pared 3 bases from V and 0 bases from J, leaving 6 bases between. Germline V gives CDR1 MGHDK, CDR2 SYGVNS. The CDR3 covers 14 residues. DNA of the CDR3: TGTGCCAGCAGTGATGCGAGCTCTGGAAACACCATATATTTT. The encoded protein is CASSDASSGNTIYF.

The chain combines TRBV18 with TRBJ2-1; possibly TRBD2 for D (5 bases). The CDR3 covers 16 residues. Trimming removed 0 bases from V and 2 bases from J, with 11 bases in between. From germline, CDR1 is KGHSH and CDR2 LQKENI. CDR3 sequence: CASSPPGGGPYNEQFF. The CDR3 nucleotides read TGTGCCAGCTCACCACCGGGCGGAGGCCCCTACAATGAGCAGTTCTTC.

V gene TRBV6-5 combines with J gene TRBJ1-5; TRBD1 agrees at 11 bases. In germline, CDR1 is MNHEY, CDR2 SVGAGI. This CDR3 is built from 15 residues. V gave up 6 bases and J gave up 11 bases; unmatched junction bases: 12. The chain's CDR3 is CASRQPGQGDVAQHF. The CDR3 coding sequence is TGTGCCAGCAGGCAGCCGGGACAGGGGGACGTGGCCCAGCATTTT.

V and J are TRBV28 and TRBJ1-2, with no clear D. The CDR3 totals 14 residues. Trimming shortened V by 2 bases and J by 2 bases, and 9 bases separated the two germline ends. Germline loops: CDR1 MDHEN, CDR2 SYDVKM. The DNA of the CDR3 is TGTGCCAGCAGTTTAGGTCAGGCCAACTATGGCTACACCTTC. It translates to CASSLGQANYGYTF.

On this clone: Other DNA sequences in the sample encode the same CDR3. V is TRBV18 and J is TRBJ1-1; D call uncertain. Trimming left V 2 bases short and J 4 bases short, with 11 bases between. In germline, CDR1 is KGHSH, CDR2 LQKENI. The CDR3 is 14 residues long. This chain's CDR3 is CASSPGGWGTEAFF. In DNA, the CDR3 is TGTGCCAGCTCACCAGGCGGATGGGGCACTGAAGCTTTCTTT.

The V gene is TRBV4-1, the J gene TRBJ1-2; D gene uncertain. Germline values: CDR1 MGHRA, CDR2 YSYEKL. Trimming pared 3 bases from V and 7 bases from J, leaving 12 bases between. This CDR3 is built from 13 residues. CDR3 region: CASSHPGGSGYTF. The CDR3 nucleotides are TGCGCCAGCAGCCACCCAGGCGGGTCTGGCTACACCTTC.

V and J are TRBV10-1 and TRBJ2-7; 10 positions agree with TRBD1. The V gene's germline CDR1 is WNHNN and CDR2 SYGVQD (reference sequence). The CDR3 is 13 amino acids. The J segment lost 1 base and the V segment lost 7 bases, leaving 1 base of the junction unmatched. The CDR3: CASMGQGSYEQYF. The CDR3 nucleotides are TGCGCCAGCATGGGACAGGGGTCCTACGAGCAGTACTTC.

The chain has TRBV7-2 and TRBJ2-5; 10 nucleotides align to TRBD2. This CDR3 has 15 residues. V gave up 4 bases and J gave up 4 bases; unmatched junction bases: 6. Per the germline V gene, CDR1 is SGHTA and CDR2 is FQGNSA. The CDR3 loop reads CASSWSGRAGETQYF. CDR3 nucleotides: TGTGCCAGCAGCTGGAGCGGGAGGGCCGGAGAGACCCAGTACTTC.

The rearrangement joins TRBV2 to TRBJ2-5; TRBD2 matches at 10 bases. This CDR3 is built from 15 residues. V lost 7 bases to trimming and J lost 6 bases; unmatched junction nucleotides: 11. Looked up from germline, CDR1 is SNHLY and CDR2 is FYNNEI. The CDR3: CASMGQEREGKTQYF. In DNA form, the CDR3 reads TGTGCCAGCATGGGACAAGAGCGGGAGGGGAAGACCCAGTACTTC. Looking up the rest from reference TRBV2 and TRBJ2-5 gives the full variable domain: EPEVTQTPSHQVTQMGQEVILRCVPISNHLYFYWYRQILGQKVEFLVSFYNNEISEKSEIFDDQFSVERPDGSNFTLKIRSTKLEDSAMYFCASMGQEREGKTQYFGPGTRLLVL.

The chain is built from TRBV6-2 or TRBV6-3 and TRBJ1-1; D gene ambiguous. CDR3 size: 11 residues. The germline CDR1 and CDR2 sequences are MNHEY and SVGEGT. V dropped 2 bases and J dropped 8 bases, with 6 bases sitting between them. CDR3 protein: CASSYTNEAFF. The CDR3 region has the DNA TGTGCCAGCAGTTACACGAACGAAGCTTTCTTT.

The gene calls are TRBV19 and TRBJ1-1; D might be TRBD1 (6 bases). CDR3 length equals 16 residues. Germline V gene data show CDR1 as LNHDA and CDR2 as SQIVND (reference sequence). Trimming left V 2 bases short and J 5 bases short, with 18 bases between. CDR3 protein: CASSIRGDTLRTEAFF. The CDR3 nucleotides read TGTGCCAGTAGTATAAGGGGGGATACCCTGAGGACTGAAGCTTTCTTT. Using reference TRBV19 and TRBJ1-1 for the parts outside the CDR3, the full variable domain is DGGITQSPKYLFRKEGQNVTLSCEQNLNHDAMYWYRQDPGQGLRLIYYSQIVNDFQKGDIAEGYSVSREKKESFPLTVTSAQKNPTAFYLCASSIRGDTLRTEAFFGQGTRLTVV.